One and the same sample provided the 2 T cell receptor beta chains below, sequenced in a study of glioma-infiltrating T cells. Amplification of TCR alpha and beta CDR3 regions from RNA used iRepertoire nested multiplex PCR. Each CDR3 protein gets one entry after TCRdb re-called the multiplex PCR reads with MiXCR. The sample includes around 150,000 distinct CDR3 sequences, roughly two fifths of them seen just once. Material for sequencing was glioma tissue, nonneoplastic brain tissue, or PBMCs (not recorded which). These TCRs come from a human donor with low-grade glioma or glioblastoma, undergoing nonglioma brain surgery, or in good health (not recorded which).

Notes on this clonotype: Compared with germline, one end of the junction differs, possibly owing to a read error. The chain couples TRBV20-1 to TRBJ2-3; 8 bases map to TRBD2. The CDR3 covers 15 residues. CDR1 is DFQATT and CDR2 is SNEGSKA in the germline V gene (reference sequence). In DNA, the CDR3 is TGCATTGCTAGTGGGGTAATAGCGGGACCCGATACGCAGTATTTT. This encodes CIASGVIAGPDTQYF.

The chain is built from TRBV27 and TRBJ2-3; 12 bases are a match to TRBD2. Trimming at V came to 3 bases and at J to 1 base, leaving 8 bases not matched to a gene. The germline V gene encodes CDR1 MNHEY and CDR2 SMNVEV (reference sequence). The CDR3 is 18 amino acids. The CDR3 DNA sequence: TGTGCCAGCAGTTTTAGACTAGCGGGAGCCCAGGGCACAGATACGCAGTATTTT. It codes for CASSFRLAGAQGTDTQYF.